The 3 T cell receptor beta chains below all came from one sample that was sequenced in a study of blood T cell repertoires in COVID-19. Measured with immunoSEQ multiplex PCR; TCRdb has only the in-frame clones, and not every one. This table holds about 160,000 clones, over 75% found once. Sample: peripheral blood. The receptors were sampled from a man in his fifties or sixties who had recovered from COVID-19.

This rearrangement joins TRBV3-1 (or the pseudogene TRBV3-2) to TRBJ2-5; D uncertain. The CDR3 contains 13 residues. Germline V gene lookup returns CDR1 LGHDT and CDR2 YNNKEL (reference sequence). The V end lost 4 bases, the J end lost 1 base, and 7 bases lay between the germline ends. CDR3 DNA sequence: TGTGCCAGCAGCCTCGGCGGCCAAGAGACCCAGTACTTC. Translating it yields CASSLGGQETQYF.

The chain links TRBV4-3 to TRBJ2-1; unclear D gene. Germline-derived CDR1 and CDR2 are LGHNA and YSLEER. V shed 4 bases and J shed 0 bases, with 16 bases lying between them. CDR3 length: 17 residues. Here the CDR3 reads CASSPIFERGSYNEQFF. CDR3 in DNA: TGCGCCAGCAGCCCTATTTTTGAGAGAGGCTCCTACAATGAGCAGTTCTTC.

This rearrangement joins TRBV29-1 to TRBJ1-2; no clear D. Germline assignment: CDR1 SQVTM and CDR2 ANQGSEA. V gave up 5 bases and J gave up 4 bases, with 14 bases separating them. This CDR3 region has 13 residues. The CDR3: CSVQLTVPYGYTF. The CDR3 DNA reads TGCAGCGTTCAATTAACAGTTCCCTATGGCTACACCTTC.